This T cell receptor beta chain was identified in a study of blood T cells in healthy people across ages. The sample providers were healthy Caucasian people from Russia, aged about 6 to 100. The authors drew approximately 10 milliliters of peripheral blood from each donor. A few counts support this clonotype. V was shortened by 0 bases and J by 7 bases, with 24 bases between the two germline ends. The CDR3 has 18 amino acids. Germline V gene lookup returns CDR1 LNHNV and CDR2 YYDKDF (reference sequence). A sample-barcoded 5' primer and a J-beta primer mix were used in a second PCR of about 7 to 12 cycles. Each of the samples gave a minimum of 2.5 million paired-end reads that contained CDR3. TCRdb independently ran MiXCR on the 5' RACE reads; one entry per CDR3 protein. The table includes approximately 780,000 distinct CDR3 sequences, about a quarter detected once. A further study also used this sample, focusing on T cells of mothers and their children. That source adds: Related pairs of mothers and children showed slightly higher, non-significant overlap versus unrelated pairs.

Sequencing was carried out using blood. This sequence originates from a boy younger than 18 in good health. The chain couples TRBV15 to TRBJ1-2; tentative D call: TRBD1 (6 bases). The CDR3 sequence is CATSRDLGGPATIFGYTF. The CDR3 DNA sequence: TGTGCCACCAGCAGAGATCTGGGGGGGCCCGCGACTATCTTTGGCTACACCTTC.